The text below deals with one TCR beta chain. The source of the sample is a study of T cells after yellow fever vaccination. Germline-derived CDR1 and CDR2 are SGHRS and YFSETQ. The CDR3 has 14 residues. After removal of 2 bases from V and 10 bases from J, the junction contained 9 bases not matched to a gene. TCRdb passed the 5' RACE reads through MiXCR, listing each CDR3 protein once. The table lists some 300,000 distinct CDR3 sequences, roughly 8.7% of them singletons. The rearrangement uses TRBV5-1 and TRBJ1-2; TRBD1 agrees at 9 bases. Specimen: CD4+ T cells sorted from PBMCs, collected 5 days after the yellow fever booster vaccination. This clonotype was sampled from a man younger than 35 who received the YFV17D yellow fever vaccine. The CDR3 bases are TGCGCCAGCAGCTTTACGGGACAGGGAAGGGACTACACCTTC. As protein: CASSFTGQGRDYTF.